This T cell receptor beta chain was recovered during a study of PD-L1 blockade in urothelial cancer. Study as a whole: Male sex and bladder-origin urothelial cancer were recorded for twenty-five of 29 patients.

This clone is medium-sized within its sample. Antigen unknown. Time point defined: pretreatment peripheral blood. Locally advanced or metastatic urothelial carcinoma was diagnosed in the patients. The number of samples from each patient was between 1 and 8, taken pretreatment and on-treatment. Sequenced by immunoSEQ multiplex PCR; TCRdb stores in-frame clones only, minus some. This sample has approximately 50,000 clones, with about 88% found just once. Study conclusions and caveats: Expansion of tumor-associated blood clones at 3 weeks was greater in durable-benefit patients.

This sequence originates from a man in his 70s with urothelial cancer. The sequenced sample was PBMCs, obtained around atezolizumab (anti-PD-L1) treatment.

This CDR3 reads CAWRGLAPTYEQYF. The CDR3 nucleotides are TGTGCCTGGAGGGGGCTAGCGCCGACCTACGAGCAGTACTTC. The rearrangement uses TRBV30 and TRBJ2-7; D is perhaps TRBD2 (6 bases). The V gene lost 3 bases and the J gene lost 2 bases, with 14 bases spanning the gap. The CDR3 is made up of 14 amino acids. Germline-derived CDR1 and CDR2 are GTSNPN and SVGIG (reference sequence). Complete variable domain (other parts from reference TRBV30 and TRBJ2-7): SQTIHQWPATLVQPVGSPLSLECTVEGTSNPNLYWYRQAAGRGLQLLFYSVGIGQISSEVPQNLSASRPQDRQFILSSKKLLLSDSGFYLCAWRGLAPTYEQYFGPGTRLTVT.